This T cell receptor beta chain is from a study of T cell responses to AZD1222 COVID-19 vaccine. Broader study findings: Epitopes outside B.1.351 and B.1.1.7 mutated regions reportedly drew nearly half of spike TCRs. Clonal diversity was possibly underestimated, and white British individuals and females predominated among donors. With dominance at 160-218 and 743-854, vaccine-associated CD4 TCRs spanned spike.

The CDR3 is 18 amino acids. The germline gives CDR1 SGHRS, CDR2 YFSETQ. The V segment lost 3 bases and the J segment 0 bases; nucleotides outside the gene matches: 9. Concerning this clone: Its antigen is unidentified.

TCRdb's table, derived via immunoSEQ multiplex PCR, lists solely in-frame clones and lacks some. The table includes fewer than 120,000 clones, about 87% detected once. This receptor was obtained from an adult in good health. The specimen was peripheral blood, collected on day 0 of AZD1222 vaccination. This sequence joins TRBV5-1 and TRBJ2-1, with 10 bases that match TRBD2. The CDR3 DNA is TGCGCCAGCAGCTCCGGGAGGACTAGCGGTAGCTCCTACAATGAGCAGTTCTTC. As protein: CASSSGRTSGSSYNEQFF.